Following are 2 T cell receptor beta chains from one sample sequenced in a study of T cells after posttransplantation cyclophosphamide. Sequenced by immunoSEQ multiplex PCR; TCRdb stores in-frame clones only, minus some. The sample shows tens of thousands of clones, none of them appearing just once. The sample comprised PBMCs. All receptors derive from a man aged 40-49 years in good health, CMV-negative, and a related stem cell transplant donor.

This clone was detected many times. The rearrangement links TRBV9 to TRBJ1-3; 7 bases map to TRBD1. The CDR3 sequence is 15 residues long. V shed 4 bases and J 5 bases; nucleotides not matched to a gene: 9. The germline CDR1 and CDR2 sequences are SGDLS and YYNGEE. The DNA of the CDR3 is TGTGCCAGCAGCCCAGGGGGGATGTCGCGAAACACCATATATTTT. Translating gives CASSPGGMSRNTIYF.

This clone appeared many times. The chain joins TRBV20-1 to TRBJ1-1; D gene ambiguous. Germline CDR1 and CDR2: DFQATT and SNEGSKA (reference sequence). V dropped 1 base and J dropped 12 bases, with 6 bases sitting between them. The CDR3 consists of 9 residues. The CDR3 region has the DNA TGCAGTGCTAGAGCGGGGTCTTTCTTT. It specifies CSARAGSFF.